The following is a T cell receptor (beta chain) sequence with its context. Its antigen is currently not known. No clone much larger than this one lies a single base away; base qualities are absent. The immunoSEQ platform was used to sequence TCR beta CDR3 regions at survey depth. The QIAamp DNA micro kit was used to extract genomic DNA from every cultured and uncultured CD8+ T cell population. Under the source paper's analysis protocol: Samples with fewer than 5,000 productive reads were excluded, resulting in the removal of about 6% of the roughly 75 HIV peptide-stimulated cultures. Sequences were trimmed to CDR3 by a MANAFEST web app, and nonproductive sequences, CDR3s under 5 amino acids, and sequences not starting with C or ending with F/W were removed. Antigen-specific clonotypes had to expand in at least 2 of 3 replicates versus no-peptide control at FDR 0.01, only within one epitope family. A specific clonotype also had to show a frequency at least fivefold higher than in wells stimulated with peptides from other epitope families. The source is immuneACCESS, and TCRdb retained only in-frame sequences with V and J called. Part of the clones is not carried over; for the studies checked, unresolved V genes explain less than half of this, and the remainder is unexplained. D and trimming were read from the DNA, whereas the V and J calls and clone size are those reported in that table. This sample has about 4,600 clones in its table, and over 50% of those were observed once. 46% of the sample comes from the top ten.

This sample is part of a study of CD8 T cell repertoires and HIV-1 epitope variants (TCRdb year 2020). The study in broad terms: In separate culture wells, T cells were stimulated with each of twenty-five peptides that represented autologous and known Gag and Nef epitope variants. Among the control conditions were a peptide pool of CMV, EBV and flu, the Ebola AY9 epitope serving as a negative control, and a well with no peptide. The epitopes tested covered three Gag epitope families plus Nef HW9 and YT9. Using the EasySep Human T Cell Enrichment Kit, T cells were enriched and then co-cultured with an equal number of autologous T cell-negative cells acting as antigen-presenting cells. Cultures were maintained for 9 to 10 days in IMDM with gentamicin, and half-media changes adding IL-2, IL-7 and IL-15 were performed on days 3 and 7. An aliquot of 1M T cells was set aside as an uncultured baseline condition, separate from the 83 T cell cultures. A total of more than 70 T cell cultures were run, with each culture condition done in triplicate except for one peptide, which was done in duplicate.

V is clipped by 5 bases and J by 3 bases, and the sequence between their germline boundaries is 25 bases long. The germline V gene provides CDR1 SGHTA and CDR2 FQGNSA. The CDR3 numbers 18 residues from cysteine through phenylalanine. Kept here is only the CDR3 DNA, which spans 54 bases and is read in frame from base 1. The EasySep Human CD8+ T Cell Enrichment Kit was used on day 10 to isolate CD8+ T cells from every culture. General conclusions and limits of the study: The study identified nine antigen-specific TCR beta clonotypes, over 5 of which appeared to be cross-reactive for autologous or known escape epitope variants. The assay identified only TCR beta chains and indicated proliferation to antigen, not T cell function or cytokine profile. Roughly 5 clonotypes recognized the Nef KF9 family and one clonotype recognized the HW9 family, while no responses were seen to the TAALDMSHF plasma variant.

The sequence is built from TRBV7-2 and TRBJ1-1, and the D gene may be TRBD1, 6 bases matching. Material for sequencing was cultured CD8+ T cells derived from PBMCs. The sequence was obtained from a male donor with HIV. The CDR3 loop reads CASSARPGGGSLDTEAFF. The bases read TGTGCCAGCAGCGCAAGGCCGGGGGGCGGGTCGCTGGACACTGAAGCTTTCTTT.